What follows are 25 T cell receptor beta chains derived from one specimen sequenced in a study of spatial heterogeneity in lung cancer. Documented time point: blood at routine non-recurrence follow-up after resection. TCRdb reanalysed the 5' RACE reads using MiXCR and keeps one entry per CDR3 protein. The repertoire includes about 43,000 distinct CDR3 sequences, 20% to 25% of them detected once, and less than 8.5% sits in the top ten. The sample in question was PBMCs, obtained at follow-up. The receptors derive from a female donor with early-stage non-small cell lung cancer.

V is TRBV4-1 and J is TRBJ2-5, with unresolved D. Germline V gene lookup returns CDR1 MGHRA and CDR2 YSYEKL. The germline V and J ends were trimmed by 2 bases and 4 bases, with 5 bases remaining between them. The CDR3 consists of 12 residues. CDR3 protein: CASSQPRETQYF. The CDR3 bases are TGCGCCAGCAGCCAACCGCGAGAGACCCAGTACTTC.

The genes are TRBV5-1 and TRBJ2-7; TRBD2 aligns across 7 bases. Germline V gives CDR1 SGHRS, CDR2 YFSETQ. Trimming at V came to 4 bases and at J to 2 bases, leaving 6 bases not matched to a gene. CDR3 size: 14 residues. This chain's CDR3 is CASSTLTSTYEQYF. In DNA form, the CDR3 reads TGCGCCAGCAGCACCTTGACTAGCACCTACGAGCAGTACTTC.

This clonotype turned up a few times. This chain connects TRBV7-9 to TRBJ1-2; D unclear. CDR1 is SEHNR, CDR2 FQNEAQ, per germline (reference sequence). V lost 0 bases to trimming and J lost 4 bases, with 6 bases between them. The CDR3 runs 13 residues. The CDR3 DNA follows: TGTGCCAGCAGCTTAGCGGGAGGCTATGGCTACACCTTC. This sequence encodes CASSLAGGYGYTF.

V gene TRBV11-2 combines with J gene TRBJ2-7; 10 positions agree with TRBD1. CDR3 length: 18 amino acids. The V and J ends lost 4 bases and 0 bases, in that order; junction bases with no gene match: 12. Germline CDR1 reads SGHAT; CDR2 reads FQNNGV. The CDR3 sequence is CASSSGTGVLSSSYEQYV. The DNA of the CDR3 is TGTGCCAGCAGCTCCGGGACAGGGGTTTTATCGAGCTCCTACGAGCAGTACGTC.

The V call is TRBV29-1, the J call TRBJ1-1; no definite D call. The CDR3 runs 12 residues. V gave up 4 bases and J gave up 2 bases, with 8 bases separating them. From germline, CDR1 is SQVTM and CDR2 ANQGSEA. The CDR3 loop is CSVGSRNTEAFF. The DNA of the CDR3 is TGCAGCGTTGGCAGCAGAAACACTGAAGCTTTCTTT.

The rearrangement uses TRBV2 and TRBJ2-6; tentative D call: TRBD1 (6 bases). Germline V CDR1 and CDR2: SNHLY, FYNNEI. The V end was cut by 6 bases, the J end by 3 bases, with 15 bases between. CDR3 length equals 16 residues. CDR3 bases: TGTGCCAGCAGCACAGGGCCCTTGGATGGGGCCAACGTCCTGACTTTC. It specifies CASSTGPLDGANVLTF.

The J gene is TRBJ2-7, the V gene TRBV3-1; D call uncertain. The V end lost 5 bases, the J end lost 0 bases, and 17 bases lay between the germline ends. The V gene's germline CDR1 is LGHDT and CDR2 YNNKEL (reference sequence). The CDR3 is 16 residues long. In nucleotides, the CDR3 is TGTGCCAGCAGCGGCGTTAGCCCAAGGAGCTCCTACGAGCAGTACGTC. Translation: CASSGVSPRSSYEQYV.

This clonotype appeared a few times. V gene TRBV11-2 combines with J gene TRBJ2-1, with TRBD2 matching 14 bases. The CDR3 covers 17 residues. CDR1 and CDR2 from the germline V gene are SGHAT and FQNNGV. The V gene end was trimmed by 1 base and the J gene end by 6 bases; junction bases not matched to a gene: 5. CDR3 sequence (DNA): TGTGCCAGCAGCTTAGCCAGGACTAGCGGGGGGCTCAATGAGCAGTTCTTC. Its translation is CASSLARTSGGLNEQFF.

On this clonotype: A read error may account for a junction end that differs from germline. J is TRBJ1-2 and V is TRBV18; no definite D call. Per the germline V gene, CDR1 is KGHSH and CDR2 is LQKENI. The CDR3 has 12 residues. The DNA for the CDR3 is TGTACCAGCTCACCGAGCGAAGATGGCTACACCTTC. Translation gives CTSSPSEDGYTF.

Ten or more counts support this clonotype. This chain links TRBV6-1 with TRBJ2-6; D is perhaps TRBD1 (6 bases). V lost 8 bases to trimming and J lost 4 bases, with 9 bases between them. There are 13 residues in the CDR3. CDR1 MNHNS and CDR2 SASEGT come from the germline V gene. CDR3 nucleotides: TGTGCCAGCCAACAGGGCGGGGCCAACGTCCTGACTTTC. Protein sequence: CASQQGGANVLTF.

The chain joins TRBV7-2 to TRBJ2-7; D possibly matches TRBD1 or TRBD2 (5 bases each). The CDR3 is 13 residues long. V gave up 1 base and J gave up 4 bases, with 8 bases separating them. CDR1 SGHTA and CDR2 FQGNSA come from the germline V gene. The CDR3 spells CASSLGWGYEQYV. DNA of the CDR3: TGTGCCAGCAGCTTAGGATGGGGGTACGAGCAGTACGTC.

This clonotype was counted between two and nine times. V and J are TRBV2 and TRBJ2-5; 7 bases are a match to TRBD1. Germline assignment: CDR1 SNHLY and CDR2 FYNNEI. Trimming at V came to 4 bases and at J to 1 base, leaving 6 bases not matched to a gene. The CDR3 has 15 amino acids. CDR3 region: CASSGFRGIQETQYF. The CDR3 DNA follows: TGTGCCAGCAGTGGTTTCAGGGGGATCCAAGAGACCCAGTACTTC.

The chain couples TRBV5-1 to TRBJ2-5; TRBD2 matches at 7 bases. The CDR3 loop spans 14 amino acids. Germline assignment: CDR1 SGHRS and CDR2 YFSETQ. J gave up 3 bases and V 2 bases, and 4 bases lay outside the gene matches. The CDR3 bases are TGCGCCAGCAGCTTCGGGGGGAAAAAAGAGACCCAGTACTTC. Translated: CASSFGGKKETQYF. The full variable domain, completed using reference TRBV5-1 and TRBJ2-5, is KAGVTQTPRYLIKTRGQQVTLSCSPISGHRSVSWYQQTPGQGLQFLFEYFSETQRNKGNFPGRFSGRQFSNSRSEMNVSTLELGDSALYLCASSFGGKKETQYFGPGTRLLVL.

There are a few counts of this clonotype. The gene calls are TRBV5-1 and TRBJ2-3, with 10 bases fitting TRBD1. CDR1 is SGHRS, CDR2 YFSETQ, per germline. With V trimmed by 3 bases and J by 1 base, 2 bases remained unmatched. This CDR3 region has 15 residues. The DNA of the CDR3 is TGCGCCAGCAGCTCCGGGACAGGGGGCACAGATACGCAGTATTTT. Protein sequence: CASSSGTGGTDTQYF.

The chain recombines TRBV28 with TRBJ1-4, with TRBD1 identical over 8 bases. Germline trimming cut 5 bases from V and 6 bases from J; bases unmatched to any gene: 5. The CDR3 has 14 residues. From germline, CDR1 is MDHEN and CDR2 SYDVKM. The CDR3 nucleotides are TGTGCCAGCAGTGAAACAGGGGGGGATGAAAAACTGTTTTTT. It is translated as CASSETGGDEKLFF.

The chain couples TRBV27 to TRBJ1-1, with TRBD1 as a possible D gene (6 bases). The V end lost 4 bases, the J end lost 1 base, and 10 bases lay between the germline ends. The CDR3 consists of 14 residues. Germline values: CDR1 MNHEY, CDR2 SMNVEV (reference sequence). CDR3 amino acids: CASSSGHKNTEAFF. The CDR3 DNA follows: TGTGCCAGCAGTTCGGGACACAAGAACACTGAAGCTTTCTTT.

The V call is TRBV20-1, the J call TRBJ2-3; a weak D match, TRBD1 (6 bases). CDR1 and CDR2 from the germline V gene are DFQATT and SNEGSKA (reference sequence). The CDR3 totals 15 residues. Trimming took 4 bases from V and 2 from J, leaving 16 bases between them. CDR3 coding DNA: TGCAGTGCTACCCGACAGGACATACACACAGATACGCAGTATTTT. It is translated as CSATRQDIHTDTQYF.

This clonotype was recorded many times. The chain uses TRBV24-1 and TRBJ1-2; D is uncertain. Trimming pared 5 bases from V and 8 bases from J, leaving 8 bases between. Germline V lookup: CDR1 KGHDR, CDR2 SFDVKD. CDR3 length equals 11 residues. This CDR3 is CATSAGEGYTF. For the CDR3, the DNA is TGTGCCACCAGTGCTGGGGAGGGCTACACCTTC.

The rearrangement uses TRBV28 and TRBJ2-7; 10 bases line up with TRBD1. The V gene's germline CDR1 is MDHEN and CDR2 SYDVKM. The ends lost 11 bases at V and 0 bases at J; junction bases unmatched: 7. The CDR3 sequence is 14 residues long. The CDR3 loop is CASGTGASSYEQYV. DNA for the CDR3: TGTGCCTCCGGGACAGGGGCTAGCTCCTACGAGCAGTACGTC.

Many counts were recorded for this clonotype. V gene TRBV3-1 combines with J gene TRBJ2-5; D unclear. The CDR3 spans 12 residues. Germline lookup yields CDR1 LGHDT and CDR2 YNNKEL (reference sequence). The germline V and J ends were trimmed by 4 bases and 5 bases, with 8 bases remaining between them. CDR3 region: CASSRPQETQYF. DNA of the CDR3: TGTGCCAGCAGCCGGCCCCAGGAGACCCAGTACTTC.

This clonotype was observed a few times. The chain joins TRBV29-1 to TRBJ1-2; D ambiguous. Germline assignment: CDR1 SQVTM and CDR2 ANQGSEA. This CDR3 is built from 12 residues. V lost 0 bases and J lost 2, with 4 bases in between. The CDR3 region has the DNA TGCAGCGTTGAAGACAGCAACTATGGCTACACCTTC. Translated: CSVEDSNYGYTF.

This clonotype was detected ten times or more. The genes are TRBV19 and TRBJ2-3; D may be TRBD2 (6 bases). Germline V CDR1 and CDR2: LNHDA, SQIVND (reference sequence). This CDR3 has 15 residues. Trimming left V 2 bases short and J 2 bases short, with 11 bases between. The CDR3 region is CASSIREWATDTQYF. In DNA form, the CDR3 reads TGTGCCAGTAGTATACGGGAGTGGGCCACAGATACGCAGTATTTT.

This clonotype came up many times. This chain links TRBV13 with TRBJ1-2; D remains ambiguous. CDR3 length equals 14 residues. V dropped 3 bases and J dropped 2 bases, with 10 bases sitting between them. Germline assignment: CDR1 PRHDT and CDR2 FYEKMQ (reference sequence). The CDR3 region is CASSLRQVNYGYTF. CDR3 nucleotide sequence: TGTGCCAGCAGCTTGAGGCAGGTGAACTATGGCTACACCTTC.

The chain is built from TRBV2 and TRBJ1-3; 8 nucleotides align to TRBD1. With 8 bases clipped from V and 7 bases from J, the junction kept 10 bases outside the gene matches. Germline V gene data show CDR1 as SNHLY and CDR2 as FYNNEI. The CDR3 totals 14 residues. The CDR3 reads CASVYGQGLNTIYF. CDR3 nucleotide sequence: TGTGCCAGCGTTTATGGACAGGGCTTGAACACCATATATTTT. The whole variable domain, remainder taken from reference TRBV2 and TRBJ1-3, is EPEVTQTPSHQVTQMGQEVILRCVPISNHLYFYWYRQILGQKVEFLVSFYNNEISEKSEIFDDQFSVERPDGSNFTLKIRSTKLEDSAMYFCASVYGQGLNTIYFGEGSWLTVV.

The chain recombines TRBV20-1 with TRBJ1-2; D is possibly TRBD1 (5 bases). The CDR3 has 12 amino acids. Per germline, CDR1 DFQATT and CDR2 SNEGSKA (reference sequence). Trimming removed 5 bases from V and 5 bases from J, with 12 bases in between. The CDR3 sequence: CSAGRDTYGYTF. The CDR3 bases are TGCAGTGCTGGCAGGGATACTTATGGCTACACCTTC.